The sequence of this T cell receptor beta chain was determined in a study of OX40 agonist ivuxolimab in advanced cancers. Study-wide results and limits: By week 6 at 0.1 to 3.0 mg/kg, blood CD4+ and CD8+ T cells had expanded clonally.

Assay: immunoSEQ multiplex PCR; the TCRdb copy retains only in-frame clones and omits some. This sample has 55,000 to 90,000 clones; 80% to 90% occur once, and the top ten carry 1.1%. As to this clone: Its antigen remains unidentified.

The germline V gene encodes CDR1 SGHDT and CDR2 YYEEEE. The CDR3 runs to 17 residues. V was pared by 2 bases and J by 9 bases, with 14 bases of the junction left unmatched. The gene calls are TRBV5-6 and TRBJ1-1; the match to TRBD1 covers 12 bases. The sequenced sample was CD4+ or CD8+ T cells sorted from blood, obtained in a trial of the OX40 agonist ivuxolimab. The sequence was obtained from an adult with an advanced solid tumor such as melanoma, head and neck, liver or kidney cancer. The DNA of the CDR3 is TGTGCCAGCAGCTTATCCGGGACAGGGGGCGTAATTGGAAAAGCTTTCTTT. It is translated as CASSLSGTGGVIGKAFF.